The 27 T cell receptor beta chains reported below all come from one sample, sequenced in a study of technical replicates of blood from a handful of donors. The table came from immunoSEQ multiplex PCR; TCRdb's copy has only in-frame clones and leaves some out. The sample has tens of thousands of clones, around 94% seen once; the top ten hold around 0.42%. Sequencing was carried out using T cells isolated from PBMCs. These receptors all come from a human donor in good health.

The J gene is TRBJ1-5, the V gene TRBV9, with a tentative D call TRBD1 (5 bases). Trimming pared 4 bases from V and 4 bases from J, leaving 15 bases between. The CDR3 has 15 amino acids. The germline V gene has CDR1 SGDLS and CDR2 YYNGEE. The CDR3 region is CASSRLGAQNQPQHF. CDR3 coding DNA: TGTGCCAGCAGCCGCTTAGGGGCTCAAAATCAGCCCCAGCATTTT.

The J gene is TRBJ2-3, the V gene TRBV7-9; 10 bases map to TRBD2. This CDR3 has 17 amino acids. CDR1 SEHNR and CDR2 FQNEAQ come from the germline V gene (reference sequence). The trim removed 0 bases at V and 4 bases at J, leaving 7 bases unmatched. In DNA form, the CDR3 reads TGTGCCAGCAGCTTAGCGCTAGCGGGAGCTGGCCCAGATACGCAGTATTTT. Protein sequence: CASSLALAGAGPDTQYF.

The chain employs TRBV9 and TRBJ2-3; 7 bases map to TRBD2. V lost 0 bases to trimming and J lost 2 bases; unmatched junction nucleotides: 9. The CDR3 has 17 residues. Germline V gene lookup returns CDR1 SGDLS and CDR2 YYNGEE. CDR3 sequence reads: CASSVAQREGHTDTQYF. CDR3 DNA sequence: TGTGCCAGCAGCGTAGCTCAGAGGGAGGGTCACACAGATACGCAGTATTTT.

The chain joins TRBV15 to TRBJ2-3, with 7 bases matching TRBD2. This CDR3 comprises 15 residues. The V and J ends lost 5 bases and 3 bases, in that order; junction bases with no gene match: 8. The germline V gene encodes CDR1 LNHNV and CDR2 YYDKDF (reference sequence). CDR3 sequence reads: CATSANRGSTDTQYF. The CDR3 nucleotides read TGTGCCACCAGCGCGAATCGCGGGAGTACAGATACGCAGTATTTT.

This clone appeared once. V and J are TRBV5-4 and TRBJ2-7; 10 bases are a match to TRBD2. The J segment lost 3 bases and the V segment lost 4 bases, leaving 7 bases of the junction unmatched. Germline-derived CDR1 and CDR2 are SGHNT and YYREEE (reference sequence). The CDR3 length is 15 residues. CDR3 in DNA: TGTGCCAGCAGCCCCCGGCTAGCGGGAGACTACGAGCAGTACTTC. Amino acid sequence: CASSPRLAGDYEQYF.

CDR3 nucleotides: TGTGCCAGCAGCTTATTAGGGGGGCTAGCGGTACCTTCCTACAATGAGCAGTTCTTC. Translation: CASSLLGGLAVPSYNEQFF. The chain is built from TRBV7-9 and TRBJ2-1; a weak D match, TRBD2 (7 bases). From germline, CDR1 is SEHNR and CDR2 FQNEAQ (reference sequence). This CDR3 has 19 amino acids. Between the trimmed V and J ends, which lost 2 bases and 1 base, there was a span of 21 bases.

This clone was detected a few times. The gene calls are TRBV7-8 and TRBJ1-5; TRBD1 might be the D (6 bases). Per the germline V gene, CDR1 is SGHVS and CDR2 is FQNEAQ. V lost 5 bases and J lost 7, with 12 bases in between. The CDR3 is 13 residues long. CDR3 bases: TGTGCCAGCAGCGGTAGGGGGGGACAGCCCCAGCATTTT. As protein: CASSGRGGQPQHF.

The chain combines TRBV18 with TRBJ1-5, with 7 bases identical to TRBD1. V lost 6 bases and J lost 3; bases outside the gene matches: 5. Germline values: CDR1 KGHSH, CDR2 LQKENI. This CDR3 is built from 14 residues. Here the CDR3 reads CASSQTGNNQPQHF. CDR3 sequence (DNA): TGTGCCAGCTCTCAGACAGGGAACAATCAGCCCCAGCATTTT.

Only one count was recorded for this clone. The V and J genes are TRBV27 and TRBJ2-7; D possibly corresponds to TRBD1 (6 bases). Between the trimmed V and J ends, which lost 4 bases and 1 base, there was a span of 14 bases. Germline CDR1 MNHEY, CDR2 SMNVEV (reference sequence). The CDR3 is made up of 15 amino acids. CDR3 coding DNA: TGTGCCAGCAGTTCCTACAGGGTCTCTTCCTACGAGCAGTACTTC. This translates into CASSSYRVSSYEQYF.

V usage is TRBV4-3 and J usage is TRBJ2-1, with 8 positions matching TRBD2. CDR3 length: 17 amino acids. Germline V gives CDR1 LGHNA, CDR2 YSLEER. V was clipped by 4 bases and J by 3 bases; unmatched bases: 11. This CDR3 is CASSPGLDLGFYNEQFF. CDR3 sequence (DNA): TGCGCCAGCAGCCCGGGACTAGACCTAGGGTTCTACAATGAGCAGTTCTTC.

The rearrangement joins TRBV19 to TRBJ2-5, with TRBD1 matching 7 bases. CDR3 size: 15 residues. V trimming: 4 bases; J trimming: 1 base; junction bases outside the gene matches: 6. Germline V lookup: CDR1 LNHDA, CDR2 SQIVND (reference sequence). This CDR3 reads CASSNRQGPQETQYF. The CDR3 nucleotides read TGTGCCAGTAGTAACAGACAGGGCCCCCAAGAGACCCAGTACTTC.

CDR3 in DNA: TGTGCCAGCTTCCAAGCTCGGGGGGATGAGCAGTTCTTC. The encoded protein is CASFQARGDEQFF. This chain joins TRBV2 and TRBJ2-1; 7 bases are shared with TRBD2. With 8 bases clipped from V and 8 bases from J, the junction kept 9 bases outside the gene matches. The CDR3 has 13 amino acids. Germline V gene data show CDR1 as SNHLY and CDR2 as FYNNEI.

The chain is built from TRBV15 and TRBJ1-5; D ambiguous. This CDR3 is built from 13 residues. Germline V lookup: CDR1 LNHNV, CDR2 YYDKDF (reference sequence). V was shortened by 3 bases and J by 3 bases, with 6 bases between the two germline ends. Written as DNA, the CDR3 is TGTGCCACCAGCAGGAGGTCCAATCAGCCCCAGCATTTT. Encoded protein: CATSRRSNQPQHF. Full variable domain (remainder filled in from reference TRBV15 and TRBJ1-5): DAMVIQNPRYQVTQFGKPVTLSCSQTLNHNVMYWYQQKSSQAPKLLFHYYDKDFNNEADTPDNFQSRRPNTSFCFLDIRSPGLGDTAMYLCATSRRSNQPQHFGDGTRLSIL.

This chain joins TRBV18 and TRBJ1-2, with 8 bases lining up with TRBD1. The CDR3 covers 15 residues. Per the germline V gene, CDR1 is KGHSH and CDR2 is LQKENI. Trimming at V came to 3 bases and at J to 5 bases, leaving 8 bases not matched to a gene. The CDR3: CASSPLDRVQYGYTF. In DNA, the CDR3 is TGTGCCAGCTCACCGTTGGACAGGGTACAGTATGGCTACACCTTC.

This clone has only one observation. Written as DNA, the CDR3 is TGTGCCAGCAGTGCCGAACTGACTTACGAGCAGTACTTC. Protein product: CASSAELTYEQYF. This chain connects TRBV6-1 to TRBJ2-7; D is uncertain. Germline CDR1 is MNHNS and CDR2 is SASEGT. CDR3 length: 13 residues. The ends were cut back, 4 bases at V and 4 bases at J, with 11 bases in the middle.

V and J are TRBV10-2 and TRBJ1-5; TRBD1 is a possible D gene (5 bases). V lost 6 bases to trimming and J lost 0 bases, with 12 bases between them. CDR1 and CDR2 (germline): WSHSY, SAAADI. The CDR3 has 15 residues. The chain's CDR3 is CASRTTADSNQPQHF. CDR3 bases: TGCGCCAGCAGAACGACAGCAGATAGCAATCAGCCCCAGCATTTT.

The chain links TRBV5-1 to TRBJ2-1; 7 bases are shared with TRBD2. Unmatched junction bases numbered 9, after V lost 5 bases and J lost 4 bases. The CDR3 covers 15 residues. Germline V CDR1 and CDR2: SGHRS, YFSETQ. CDR3 nucleotides: TGCGCCAGCAGATTAAAAAGCGGGGTATACAATGAGCAGTTCTTC. Protein product: CASRLKSGVYNEQFF.

This chain uses TRBV14 with TRBJ1-4; D unclear. The germline V and J ends were trimmed by 4 bases and 0 bases, with 6 bases remaining between them. The CDR3 extends over 14 amino acids. Per the germline V gene, CDR1 is SGHDN and CDR2 is FVKESK. CDR3 nucleotides: TGTGCCAGCAGCCGCACTGCAACTAATGAAAAACTGTTTTTT. It translates to CASSRTATNEKLFF.

V usage is TRBV7-3 and J usage is TRBJ1-1; no definite D call. CDR3 length: 14 amino acids. V was shortened by 2 bases and J by 5 bases, with 12 bases between the two germline ends. Per germline, CDR1 SGHTA and CDR2 FQGTGA. The CDR3 spells CASSLGPLLTEAFF. In DNA, the CDR3 is TGTGCCAGCAGCTTAGGTCCACTCTTGACTGAAGCTTTCTTT.

The V and J genes are TRBV27 and TRBJ2-7, with 7 nucleotides matching TRBD2. CDR1 and CDR2 (germline): MNHEY, SMNVEV (reference sequence). The CDR3 runs 16 residues. The V gene end was trimmed by 3 bases and the J gene end by 3 bases; junction bases not matched to a gene: 11. The chain's CDR3 is CASSFSAGTNLYEQYF. CDR3 sequence (DNA): TGTGCCAGCAGTTTTTCCGCCGGGACTAACCTCTACGAGCAGTACTTC.

The chain uses TRBV15 and TRBJ1-5, with TRBD1 identical over 7 bases. V trimming: 0 bases; J trimming: 4 bases; junction bases outside the gene matches: 3. The CDR3 totals 15 residues. Germline lookup yields CDR1 LNHNV and CDR2 YYDKDF (reference sequence). Written as DNA, the CDR3 is TGTGCCACCAGCAGAGAATCAGGGGGGAATCAGCCCCAGCATTTT. This sequence encodes CATSRESGGNQPQHF.

DNA for the CDR3: TGTGCCAGCAGCCAAGAGGGCAGCTCCTACGAGCAGTACTTC. This gives the protein CASSQEGSSYEQYF. V usage is TRBV4-2 and J usage is TRBJ2-7; D gene uncertain. V gave up 0 bases and J gave up 0 bases, with 6 bases separating them. Germline V gives CDR1 LGHNA, CDR2 YNFKEQ. CDR3 length: 14 amino acids.

The CDR3 bases are TGTGCCAGCAGTTTGCCAGGATCCTTCTCCTACGAGCAGTACTTC. Protein sequence: CASSLPGSFSYEQYF. This chain links TRBV28 with TRBJ2-7; no clear D. The CDR3 is made up of 15 amino acids. V gave up 3 bases and J gave up 0 bases, with 12 bases separating them. Germline V gives CDR1 MDHEN, CDR2 SYDVKM. The full variable domain, its missing parts supplied by reference TRBV28 and TRBJ2-7, is DVKVTQSSRYLVKRTGEKVFLECVQDMDHENMFWYRQDPGLGLRLIYFSYDVKMKEKGDIPEGYSVSREKKERFSLILESASTNQTSMYLCASSLPGSFSYEQYFGPGTRLTVT.

The rearrangement links TRBV7-3 to TRBJ2-3, with a tentative D call TRBD2 (6 bases). With 6 bases removed from V and 0 bases from J, the gap between germline ends came to 16 bases. Germline V gene lookup returns CDR1 SGHTA and CDR2 FQGTGA. The CDR3 has 16 amino acids. CDR3: CASSLIAVSSTDTQYF. In DNA form, the CDR3 reads TGTGCCAGCAGTCTCATAGCGGTGTCTAGCACAGATACGCAGTATTTT.

The V gene is TRBV7-2, the J gene TRBJ2-1; 10 positions agree with TRBD1. Germline V gene sequence: CDR1 SGHTA, CDR2 FQGNSA. The J segment lost 5 bases and the V segment lost 5 bases, leaving 6 bases of the junction unmatched. The CDR3 consists of 15 residues. In nucleotides, the CDR3 is TGTGCCAGCAGCGGCCGGGACAGGGGCAACAATGAGCAGTTCTTC. This sequence encodes CASSGRDRGNNEQFF.

V usage is TRBV28 and J usage is TRBJ1-5; a possible D gene is TRBD1 (6 bases). The germline gives CDR1 MDHEN, CDR2 SYDVKM. This CDR3 spans 13 amino acids. Trimming removed 9 bases at V and 4 bases at J, with 13 bases between. This CDR3 is CASSQGRNQPQHF. The CDR3 nucleotides read TGTGCCAGTTCACAGGGAAGAAATCAGCCCCAGCATTTT.

The chain employs TRBV5-1 and TRBJ2-5, with D uncertain. There are 15 residues in the CDR3. Deletions cut 0 bases from V and 1 base from J, with 10 bases between. Germline values: CDR1 SGHRS, CDR2 YFSETQ. This CDR3 reads CASSLVHSRQETQYF. DNA of the CDR3: TGCGCCAGCAGCTTGGTTCACAGCCGCCAAGAGACCCAGTACTTC.